A selection of T cell receptor beta chains follows, all from one sample in a study of tumor and adjacent non-tumor tissue in lung cancer. TCRdb fed the multiplex PCR reads into MiXCR, producing one record per CDR3 protein. The table includes tens of thousands of distinct CDR3 sequences, roughly 70% detected once. The material sequenced was lung tumor tissue. These TCRs come from a woman between 70 and 85 years old with non-small cell lung cancer. The CDR3 runs from the conserved cysteine through the conserved F or W. D genes are given only for firm matches.

CDR3: CASSGGGDLEKPFF; V: TRBV4-2; J: TRBJ1-4; D: .
CDR3: CSVEADSHPQHF; V: TRBV29-1; J: TRBJ1-5; D: .
CDR3: CANSQGTGGSNQPQHF; V: TRBV4-2; J: TRBJ1-5; D: TRBD1
CDR3: CASSLGGGPTDTQYF; V: TRBV11-3; J: TRBJ2-3; D: .
CDR3: CPSSERRSLTEAFF; V: TRBV6-1; J: TRBJ1-1; D: .
CDR3: CPSIDKSAGTTINEQYF; V: TRBV6-6; J: TRBJ2-7; D: .
CDR3: CATASGTTYNEQFF; V: TRBV5-1; J: TRBJ2-1; D: TRBD2
CDR3: CASSPTGGMNTEAFF; V: TRBV28; J: TRBJ1-1; D: TRBD1
CDR3: CASSLGPGNTEAFF; V: TRBV5-1; J: TRBJ1-1; D: .
CDR3: CASSLRGALPNEKLFF; V: TRBV28; J: TRBJ1-4; D: .
CDR3: CASSLGIAGSTFYEQHF; V: TRBV5-4; J: TRBJ2-7; D: TRBD2
CDR3: CASSGGVKKTQYF; V: TRBV12-3/TRBV12-4; J: TRBJ2-5; D: .